Listed below are T cell receptor beta chains from one sample, sequenced in a study of blood T cell repertoires in COVID-19. Some clones are missing from TCRdb's copy, which holds only in-frame ones; the method was immunoSEQ multiplex PCR. Found here are around 140,000 clones, 84% of them singletons; the top ten hold 8.9%. Sample: peripheral blood. These receptors were collected from a man aged 30 to 39 with COVID-19, enrolled during active disease. Each CDR3 is given with its conserved first and last residue. Fields, in order: D gene, clone size, V gene, J gene, CDR3 DNA, CDR3 protein. A D gene is named only where the DNA matches it firmly. Only some rows state a clone size, as once, few, many or a class for expanded clones.

>-|-|TRBV29-1|TRBJ2-1
TGCAGCGCCGAAGGACAGAGCGACAATGAGCAGTTCTTC
CSAEGQSDNEQFF
>TRBD1|-|TRBV28|TRBJ1-5
TGTGCCAGCAGCCGTGACAGGGGACGCAATCAGCCCCAGCATTTT
CASSRDRGRNQPQHF
>-|-|TRBV25-1|TRBJ2-7
TGTGCCAGCAGTGAATATCGGACAGTCTACGAGCAGTACTTC
CASSEYRTVYEQYF
>TRBD2|-|TRBV6-2/TRBV6-3|TRBJ2-7
TGTGCCAGCAGTTACCCTCGGGGACTAGCGGAGGAAGGAGACTACGAGCAGTACTTC
CASSYPRGLAEEGDYEQYF
>-|-|TRBV28|TRBJ2-1
TGTGCCAGCACTCCCTCGAAGCGCTTGGCTACATACAATGAGCAGTTCTTC
CASTPSKRLATYNEQFF
>-|-|TRBV2|TRBJ1-5
TGTGCCAGCAAGGAACAGAATAGCAATCAGCCCCAGCATTTT
CASKEQNSNQPQHF
>TRBD2|-|TRBV10-3|TRBJ2-7
TGTGCCATCAGCCGAGGGGGACTAGCGGGAGGGGTCTACGAGCAGTACTTC
CAISRGGLAGGVYEQYF
>-|-|TRBV6-5|TRBJ1-2
TGTGCCAGCAGTTACACCGCAGAGGCGGGGCGCGGCTACACCTTC
CASSYTAEAGRGYTF
>-|-|TRBV2|TRBJ1-6
TGTGCCAGCAGTGGGACAGAACTTGGGAATTCACCCCTCCACTTT
CASSGTELGNSPLHF
>TRBD2|-|TRBV6-2/TRBV6-3|TRBJ2-2
TGTGCCAGCAGTTATAATCCTGGACTAGCACAAAACACCGGGGAGCTGTTTTTT
CASSYNPGLAQNTGELFF
>TRBD1|once|TRBV6-5|TRBJ2-5
TGTGCCAGCAGTCCGGGACAGGGGGCCGAGGAGACCCAGTACTTC
CASSPGQGAEETQYF
>-|-|TRBV7-2|TRBJ2-3
TGTGCCAGCAGCTCACGCCGTCGGGGTGGGGGCACAGATACGCAGTATTTT
CASSSRRRGGGTDTQYF
>-|-|TRBV7-2|TRBJ1-5
TGTGCCAGCAGCTTAGGGGCACTTAGCAATCAGCCCCAGCATTTT
CASSLGALSNQPQHF
>TRBD1|once|TRBV30|TRBJ1-2
TGTGCCTGGAGTAAGGGGACAGGCAGCTACACCTTC
CAWSKGTGSYTF
>TRBD1|few|TRBV7-6|TRBJ1-6
TGTGCCAGCAGCTTGGGATGGACAGGGGGGAATTCACCCCTCCACTTT
CASSLGWTGGNSPLHF
>-|-|TRBV29-1|TRBJ2-5
TGCAGCGTGGGGGGTTTTGGGGAGACCCAGTACTTC
CSVGGFGETQYF
>TRBD1|-|TRBV4-3|TRBJ2-1
TGCGCCAGCAGCCAAGATCTGTGGGGACAGAGCTCCTACAATGAGCAGTTCTTC
CASSQDLWGQSSYNEQFF
>TRBD1|-|TRBV15|TRBJ1-1
TGTGCCACCAGCAGAGATCTAAGGACAGGTGAAGCTTTCTTT
CATSRDLRTGEAFF
>TRBD1|-|TRBV4-3|TRBJ2-5
TGCGCCAGCAGCCACCTAGACAGGGACCAAGAGACCCAGTACTTC
CASSHLDRDQETQYF
>-|few|TRBV4-2|TRBJ1-5
TGTGCCAGCAGTCAAACGTCCGGAGGGGCAAATCAGCCCCAGCATTTT
CASSQTSGGANQPQHF
>TRBD1|-|TRBV28|TRBJ1-4
TGTGCCAGCAGTTCCACCCCAGGGGGCGAGGGAGAAAAACTGTTTTTT
CASSSTPGGEGEKLFF
>TRBD1|-|TRBV6-5|TRBJ1-5
TGTGCCAGCAGCCCGACAGGGGAGGGAAATCAGCCCCAGCATTTT
CASSPTGEGNQPQHF
>TRBD1|-|TRBV27|TRBJ1-3
TGTGCCAGCGGGATGGGGACAGGACCCTCTGGAAACACCATATATTTT
CASGMGTGPSGNTIYF
>-|-|TRBV15|TRBJ2-1
TGTGCCACCAGCTACAGGCAGGGTGGTAATGAGCAGTTCTTC
CATSYRQGGNEQFF
>-|-|TRBV30|TRBJ1-1
TGTGCCTGGAGAATTGGGGGAGCAGGGAGGACTGAAGCTTTCTTT
CAWRIGGAGRTEAFF
>-|-|TRBV11-2|TRBJ2-7
TGTGCCAGCAGCCCACAGGGAAATAATCGCGAGCAGTACTTC
CASSPQGNNREQYF
>TRBD1|-|TRBV6-5|TRBJ1-1
TGTGCCAGCAGGAGACAGGGGGCTTTCACTGAAGCTTTCTTT
CASRRQGAFTEAFF
>-|-|TRBV7-9|TRBJ2-7
TGTGCCAGCAGCCCCCACCTCCGGGAGAACGAGCAGTACTTC
CASSPHLRENEQYF
>TRBD1|once|TRBV9|TRBJ2-4
TGTGCCAGCAGCGGCCGGCCGGGACAGATAGCCAAAAACATTCAGTACTTC
CASSGRPGQIAKNIQYF
>-|-|TRBV2|TRBJ1-1
TGTGCCAGCACGGAGGCCATGAACACTGAAGCTTTCTTT
CASTEAMNTEAFF
>-|-|TRBV24-1|TRBJ2-5
TGTGCCACCAGTGATCATGAGGGAGCCCCTTTGGAGACCCAGTACTTC
CATSDHEGAPLETQYF
>-|-|TRBV3-1/TRBV3-2|TRBJ2-2
TGTGCCAGCAGCCAAGGGCTAGCCGGGGAGCTGTTTTTT
CASSQGLAGELFF
>TRBD1|-|TRBV19|TRBJ1-1
TGTGCCAGTGCCCAGGGGGGCGTCTGGACTGAAGCTTTCTTT
CASAQGGVWTEAFF
>TRBD2|-|TRBV5-4|TRBJ2-2
TGTGCCAGCAGCGCAACTAGCGGGGGCTCCGGCGGGGAGCTGTTTTTT
CASSATSGGSGGELFF
>-|-|TRBV18|TRBJ1-4
TGTGCCAGCTCACCCCCAGGGGATGCAACTAATGAAAAACTGTTTTTT
CASSPPGDATNEKLFF
>-|-|TRBV10-3|TRBJ1-4
TGTGCCATCAGTGAGACAGGGTCTAATGAAAAACTGTTTTTT
CAISETGSNEKLFF
>-|-|TRBV30|TRBJ1-1
TGTGCCTGGAGTCGGGATGCCACTGAAGCTTTCTTT
CAWSRDATEAFF
>-|-|TRBV12-3/TRBV12-4|TRBJ2-7
TGCGCCGCCGGAGGGCCGGCCGAGCAGTACTTC
CAAGGPAEQYF
>TRBD2|once|TRBV6-2/TRBV6-3|TRBJ2-1
TGTGCCAGCAGCGGCCACCAGCTAGCGGGAGGGGGCCACAATGAGCAGTTCTTC
CASSGHQLAGGGHNEQFF
>TRBD1|-|TRBV6-6|TRBJ2-7
TGTGCCAGCAGTAGCCCGGGACAGGGGACCTACGAGCAGTACTTC
CASSSPGQGTYEQYF
>TRBD2|once|TRBV6-1|TRBJ2-1
TGTGCCAGCAGTGGTCCGCGGGCGGGAGTCATTGGGTCCTACAATGAGCAGTTCTTC
CASSGPRAGVIGSYNEQFF
>-|once|TRBV10-3|TRBJ1-1
TGTGCCATCACCGATAAACCCTCGGGACGGGAGGCTTTCTTT
CAITDKPSGREAFF
>-|-|TRBV12-3/TRBV12-4|TRBJ2-1
TGTGCCAGCAGTTTCTCCCCCGGAGGTGAGCAGTTCTTC
CASSFSPGGEQFF
>-|-|TRBV7-9|TRBJ2-3
TGTGCCAGCAGCTTCAGGGATGAGGCAGATACGCAGTATTTT
CASSFRDEADTQYF
>-|few|TRBV28|TRBJ2-7
TGTGCCAGCAGTTGGGCGCGAGGGCCGCCCTACGAGCAGTACTTC
CASSWARGPPYEQYF
>-|-|TRBV6-5|TRBJ2-2
TGTGCCAGCAGTACAAACACCGGGGAGCTGTTTTTT
CASSTNTGELFF
>-|-|TRBV15|TRBJ1-6
TGTGCCACCTCAACGGGGGTTGTCTCACCCCTCCACTTT
CATSTGVVSPLHF
>TRBD1|-|TRBV29-1|TRBJ2-7
TGCAGCGTTACAGGGGACTACGAGCAGTACTTC
CSVTGDYEQYF
>-|-|TRBV2|TRBJ2-3
TGTGCCAGCAGCGGAGGGCCAGATACGCAGTATTTT
CASSGGPDTQYF
>-|-|TRBV19|TRBJ1-2
TGTGCCAGTAGTATAGTGTTTTTTGGGGCCCGGGATGGCTACACCTTC
CASSIVFFGARDGYTF
>TRBD2|-|TRBV24-1|TRBJ2-7
TGTGCCACCAGTGGACCTAGCGGGAGGGCCGGTTCTTACGAGCAGTACTTC
CATSGPSGRAGSYEQYF
>-|once|TRBV7-8|TRBJ1-1
TGTGCCAGCAGCTTAGCGCTAAGGAACACTGAAGCTTTCTTT
CASSLALRNTEAFF
>TRBD2|once|TRBV5-5|TRBJ2-1
TGTGCCAGCAGCACCCGGACTAGCGGGAGGGCCGATGAGCAGTTCTTC
CASSTRTSGRADEQFF
>-|-|TRBV30|TRBJ2-1
TGTGCCCTCGTGAAGACGGGGAATGAGCAGTTCTTC
CALVKTGNEQFF